This TCR beta chain was observed in a study of radiotherapy plus CTLA-4 blockade in lung cancer. Study at large: There were objective responses in 18% of patients, and about 31% had disease control.

Alongside CTLA-4 blockade with ipilimumab, patients with chemo-refractory metastatic non-small-cell lung cancer received focal radiation. For this clone: The antigen is undetermined.

From germline, CDR1 is MGHRA and CDR2 YSYEKL. There are 15 residues in the CDR3. The V and J ends lost 1 base and 1 base, in that order; junction bases with no gene match: 4. Assay: immunoSEQ multiplex PCR; the TCRdb copy retains only in-frame clones and omits some. The sample contains approximately 28,000 clones, around 80% of which appear only once. Overall study results and limits: Researchers report tumor-derived TCR clones expanding in blood after radiotherapy plus ipilimumab.

The sequencing used peripheral blood, collected from a patient treated with radiotherapy plus ipilimumab. This TCR derives from a human donor with non-small cell lung cancer that progressed on radiotherapy plus ipilimumab. The rearrangement uses TRBV4-1 and TRBJ2-7; 7 bases are shared with TRBD1. The CDR3, as DNA: TGCGCCAGCAGCCAAGGTCCGGGACAGTCCTACGAGCAGTACTTC. Translating it yields CASSQGPGQSYEQYF.